Presented here are 23 T cell receptor beta chains from one specimen sequenced in a study of shared clonotypes between healthy human individuals (dated by TCRdb to the early 2020s). The library was prepared using the immunoSEQ multiplex PCR assay. TCRdb's version of the immuneACCESS table is confined to in-frame rearrangements and falls short of the full clone set. An unresolved V gene accounts for under half of the shortfall where checked; the remainder is of unknown origin. This sample comprises over a million clones, approximately 96% of them detected only once. The top ten hold approximately 1.1% of the sample. Source material: naive CD4+ T cells sorted from blood. The cell subset or site label for this specimen denotes: CD45RA+ positively selected. The receptor set was obtained from a young man in good health.

This clone was seen more than once but under ten times. The rearrangement uses TRBV7-9 and TRBJ1-4; the match to TRBD1 covers 8 bases. This CDR3 is 13 amino acids long. Looked up from germline, CDR1 is SEHNR and CDR2 is FQNEAQ (reference sequence). Trimming removed 5 bases from V and 8 bases from J; junction bases left unmatched: 4. CDR3 DNA sequence: TGTGCCAGCAGCCCACGGACAGGGGAAAAACTGTTTTTT. Translating it yields CASSPRTGEKLFF.

The chain links TRBV7-8 to TRBJ2-7, with 9 positions matching TRBD1. CDR3 length: 14 amino acids. Germline CDR1 SGHVS, CDR2 FQNEAQ. Trimming removed 1 base from V and 3 bases from J; junction bases left unmatched: 1. This CDR3 is CASSLGDRVYEQYF. Written as DNA, the CDR3 is TGTGCCAGCAGCTTAGGGGACAGGGTCTACGAGCAGTACTTC.

The chain uses TRBV7-2 and TRBJ1-5; unclear D gene. The CDR3 consists of 15 residues. Germline CDR1 and CDR2: SGHTA and FQGNSA. The germline V and J ends were trimmed by 6 bases and 3 bases, with 15 bases remaining between them. The CDR3: CASRHGGDFNQPQHF. DNA of the CDR3: TGTGCCAGCAGACACGGAGGTGACTTCAATCAGCCCCAGCATTTT. The whole variable domain, remainder taken from reference TRBV7-2 and TRBJ1-5, is GAGVSQSPSNKVTEKGKDVELRCDPISGHTALYWYRQSLGQGLEFLIYFQGNSAPDKSGLPSDRFSAERTGGSVSTLTIQRTQQEDSAVYLCASRHGGDFNQPQHFGDGTRLSIL.

The rearrangement joins TRBV5-4 to TRBJ1-3; D might be TRBD1 (6 bases). The CDR3 totals 18 residues. V gave up 0 bases and J gave up 0 bases, with 16 bases separating them. Per germline, CDR1 SGHNT and CDR2 YYREEE (reference sequence). The CDR3 reads CASSLGEHRANSGNTIYF. CDR3 in DNA: TGTGCCAGCAGCTTGGGCGAACACAGGGCAAACTCTGGAAACACCATATATTTT.

The V gene is TRBV7-9, the J gene TRBJ2-3, with no clear D. Germline V CDR1 and CDR2: SEHNR, FQNEAQ (reference sequence). V was clipped by 0 bases and J by 13 bases, with 5 bases between them. The CDR3 consists of 10 residues. Here the CDR3 reads CASSLALEYF. CDR3 in DNA: TGTGCCAGCAGCTTAGCGTTGGAGTATTTT.

This chain connects TRBV11-2 to TRBJ2-5; 12 bases match TRBD2. Germline lookup yields CDR1 SGHAT and CDR2 FQNNGV. V was clipped by 2 bases and J by 5 bases; unmatched bases: 9. This CDR3 has 17 residues. The CDR3 region is CASSLWLAGGPGETQYF. In DNA form, the CDR3 reads TGTGCCAGCAGCTTATGGCTAGCGGGAGGGCCGGGGGAGACCCAGTACTTC.

The chain recombines TRBV28 with TRBJ2-1; no reliable D call. Germline V gene data show CDR1 as MDHEN and CDR2 as SYDVKM. The CDR3 contains 15 residues. Trimming pared 2 bases from V and 4 bases from J, leaving 12 bases between. In DNA form, the CDR3 reads TGTGCCAGCAGTTTACCCACCATCTCTTACAATGAGCAGTTCTTC. Amino acid sequence: CASSLPTISYNEQFF.

The chain carries TRBV7-2 and TRBJ2-3; D could derive from TRBD1 or TRBD2 (5 bases each). Germline values: CDR1 SGHTA, CDR2 FQGNSA. Deletions cut 5 bases from V and 0 bases from J, with 12 bases between. The length of the CDR3 is 15 residues. CDR3: CASSASGPSTDTQYF. For the CDR3, the DNA is TGTGCCAGCAGCGCGTCGGGGCCTAGCACAGATACGCAGTATTTT.

The V gene is TRBV5-1, the J gene TRBJ2-5, with 7 bases matching TRBD2. Germline trimming cut 5 bases from V and 0 bases from J; bases unmatched to any gene: 4. Germline values: CDR1 SGHRS, CDR2 YFSETQ. This CDR3 spans 14 amino acids. For the CDR3, the DNA is TGCGCCAGCAGTGAGCGGGGTGACCAAGAGACCCAGTACTTC. Its protein product is CASSERGDQETQYF.

The chain combines TRBV5-6 with TRBJ1-1; 8 bases align to TRBD1. CDR1 SGHDT and CDR2 YYEEEE come from the germline V gene. The V and J ends lost 3 bases and 4 bases, in that order; junction bases with no gene match: 11. The CDR3 length is 16 residues. The CDR3 sequence: CASSWLTGAGSTEAFF. The CDR3 nucleotides are TGTGCCAGCAGCTGGCTGACAGGGGCAGGGAGCACTGAAGCTTTCTTT.

This sequence joins TRBV6-1 and TRBJ2-7; the D gene is possibly TRBD1 (5 bases). CDR1 is MNHNS and CDR2 is SASEGT in the germline V gene. This CDR3 has 14 residues. V was cut by 0 bases and J by 1 base, with 7 bases left in between. In nucleotides, the CDR3 is TGTGCCAGCAGTGAAGCCCCAGGGTCCTACGAGCAGTACTTC. Its translation is CASSEAPGSYEQYF.

This clone has a single count. The sample contains more than one DNA sequence encoding this CDR3. The J gene is TRBJ2-7, the V gene TRBV5-4; D not resolved. Trimming removed 0 bases at V and 3 bases at J, with 7 bases between. This CDR3 comprises 13 residues. Germline V gene sequence: CDR1 SGHNT, CDR2 YYREEE (reference sequence). The CDR3 DNA reads as TGTGCCAGCAGCTTGGGCAGTTACTACGAGCAGTACTTC. Translated, it gives CASSLGSYYEQYF.

The chain combines TRBV18 with TRBJ2-7; TRBD1 aligns across 8 bases. The V gene's germline CDR1 is KGHSH and CDR2 LQKENI. This CDR3 contains 17 residues. With 3 bases clipped from V and 3 bases from J, the junction kept 13 bases outside the gene matches. This CDR3 reads CASSPLSRQGTVYEQYF. Here the CDR3 DNA reads TGTGCCAGCTCACCCTTATCGAGACAGGGGACGGTCTACGAGCAGTACTTC.

The V and J genes are TRBV27 and TRBJ2-3; 9 nucleotides agree with TRBD2. Germline V gene sequence: CDR1 MNHEY, CDR2 SMNVEV (reference sequence). J lost 0 bases, V lost 4 bases, and 11 bases had no gene match. This CDR3 is built from 18 residues. CDR3 in amino acids: CASSWVLAGTLSTDTQYF. For the CDR3, the DNA is TGTGCCAGCAGTTGGGTGCTAGCGGGGACACTTAGCACAGATACGCAGTATTTT.

The gene calls are TRBV5-6 and TRBJ2-7; a weak D match, TRBD1 (6 bases). The V end was cut by 3 bases, the J end by 4 bases, with 14 bases between. Germline V gene lookup returns CDR1 SGHDT and CDR2 YYEEEE. The CDR3 covers 14 residues. As DNA, the CDR3 is TGTGCCAGCAGCTATGTACAGGGCTATTACGAGCAGTACTTC. Protein product: CASSYVQGYYEQYF.

The chain combines TRBV29-1 with TRBJ2-3, with 8 nucleotides matching TRBD2. Germline CDR1 reads SQVTM; CDR2 reads ANQGSEA. V was clipped by 7 bases and J by 2 bases; unmatched bases: 8. This CDR3 has 14 residues. The CDR3 nucleotides read TGCAGCGGGGGACTAGTCGGAGCCACAGATACGCAGTATTTT. Its protein product is CSGGLVGATDTQYF.

V and J are TRBV4-1 and TRBJ2-3; D gene ambiguous. Trimming left V 0 bases short and J 0 bases short, with 10 bases between. Germline CDR1 MGHRA, CDR2 YSYEKL. CDR3 size: 16 residues. In DNA form, the CDR3 reads TGCGCCAGCAGCCAAGAGGGTCGGCCTAGCACAGATACGCAGTATTTT. Translated, it gives CASSQEGRPSTDTQYF.

The chain's CDR3 is CASSVGQGAGTDTQYF. CDR3 sequence (DNA): TGTGCCAGCAGCGTAGGACAGGGGGCCGGCACAGATACGCAGTATTTT. The chain has TRBV9 and TRBJ2-3, with 10 bases matching TRBD1. There are 16 residues in the CDR3. V dropped 0 bases and J dropped 1; count of bases not matched to a gene: 2. The germline CDR1 and CDR2 sequences are SGDLS and YYNGEE.

The J gene is TRBJ2-5, the V gene TRBV11-2; 9 nucleotides align to TRBD1. The germline CDR1 and CDR2 sequences are SGHAT and FQNNGV. The CDR3 is made up of 15 amino acids. The trim removed 5 bases at V and 1 base at J, leaving 5 bases unmatched. Written as DNA, the CDR3 is TGTGCCAGCAGCCCCGGGACAGGGACCCAAGAGACCCAGTACTTC. Its translation: CASSPGTGTQETQYF.

The genes are TRBV18 and TRBJ2-3, with 7 bases lining up with TRBD2. V lost 0 bases to trimming and J lost 8 bases; unmatched junction nucleotides: 11. This CDR3 region has 16 residues. Looked up from germline, CDR1 is KGHSH and CDR2 is LQKENI. CDR3 in DNA: TGTGCCAGCTCACCACCGTATTCACTAGCGCCACCTACGCAGTATTTT. It specifies CASSPPYSLAPPTQYF.

The V and J genes are TRBV6-6 and TRBJ1-2, with D possibly matching TRBD1 (6 bases). The CDR3 extends over 16 amino acids. The germline gives CDR1 MNHNY, CDR2 SVGAGI (reference sequence). V lost 6 bases and J 8 bases, leaving 25 bases between the germline ends. The CDR3 loop is CASSSGGRGNLMGYTF. The CDR3 DNA follows: TGTGCCAGCAGCTCTGGAGGCAGGGGAAATCTTATGGGCTACACCTTC.

The rearrangement uses TRBV19 and TRBJ2-7, with TRBD2 matching over 13 bases. The V gene end was trimmed by 4 bases and the J gene end by 3 bases; junction bases not matched to a gene: 9. Germline V gene lookup returns CDR1 LNHDA and CDR2 SQIVND (reference sequence). The CDR3 runs to 17 residues. CDR3 bases: TGTGCCAGTAGTAATAAACTAGCGGGAGGGAGAGTCTACGAGCAGTACTTC. It yields the protein CASSNKLAGGRVYEQYF.

The sample holds one count of this clone. The chain couples TRBV7-2 to TRBJ2-7; tentative D call: TRBD2 (5 bases). The germline V gene has CDR1 SGHTA and CDR2 FQGNSA. There are 15 residues in the CDR3. The V and J ends lost 1 base and 1 base respectively, with 11 bases between them. This chain's CDR3 is CASSLGRVGSYEQYF. DNA of the CDR3: TGTGCCAGCAGCTTAGGGCGGGTTGGGTCCTACGAGCAGTACTTC.